This T cell receptor beta chain emerged from a study of Graves' ophthalmopathy and Graves' hyperthyroidism (dated by TCRdb to 2016 to 2019). With regard to the full study: Peripheral blood was collected before any treatment was given, at the time of initial diagnosis. Once sampling was done, hyperthyroidism patients were given methimazole at a starting dose of 30 mg daily, while ophthalmopathy patients were given high-dose intravenous methylprednisolone. The independent validation cohort included about 20 hyperthyroidism patients plus 17 patients who later progressed from hyperthyroidism to ophthalmopathy. T-cell repertoires of thyroid tissue and blood were compared in more than 5 hyperthyroidism patients. TCR beta repertoire signatures were used to distinguish Graves' ophthalmopathy from Graves' hyperthyroidism and to predict progression to ophthalmopathy. To explore V-J signatures that distinguish ophthalmopathy from hyperthyroidism, a discovery set of about a hundred patients was enrolled, made up of 43 with ophthalmopathy and under 65 with stable hyperthyroidism. In total, under 150 blood samples were TCR-sequenced: approximately 40 ophthalmopathy, some 72 hyperthyroidism and some 17 hyperthyroidism-to-ophthalmopathy patients. Overall results and qualifications from the work: The 13-signature model separated ophthalmopathy from stable hyperthyroidism with approximately 88% sensitivity and around 81% specificity in cross-validation, and 80%/75% in the test set. Among expanded thyroid clonotypes with frequency above 0.001, most also showed up in blood, which suggests that blood repertoires may reflect the thyroid immune response. Sample size was not predetermined statistically, and investigators were not blinded to group allocation. In validation, the model predicted ophthalmopathy progression with more than 70% sensitivity and roughly 72% specificity; some twelve predicted patients were CT-confirmed with GO in a median of approximately 6.5 months.

For repertoire sequencing, TCR beta CDR3 regions were amplified from RNA transcripts. A first-round RT-PCR used HTBI primers with the Qiagen OneStep RT-PCR kit, followed by a second-round multiplex PCR, size selection and purification. The libraries underwent paired-end sequencing with 100 bp reads on an Illumina HiSeq2000. Per the original workflow: SOAPnuke was used to process the reads, removing any read that contained adapters or uncalled bases, had a mean Phred below 15, or lacked an exact match to the constant primer or identifier. COPE v1.2.5 was used to merge high-quality paired reads. Each unique nucleotide sequence was defined as a clonotype, and clonotypes were aligned to IMGT TRB V, D and J references with MiTCR v1.1. Analysis was restricted to V-J combinations with a frequency above 0.0001, which covered 98% to 99.2% of repertoires. A TCR clonal expansion and chaos score per V-J combination was defined as the ratio of F50 clonal expansion to chaos observed in the TCRdist matrix. Welch's t-statistics and random forest were used to reduce the features to 10 to 15 V-J combinations, which were then used as input to a naive Bayes classifier. The Morisita-Horn index was used to measure how similar the thyroid and blood repertoires were. The public reads were reanalyzed by TCRdb: fastp trimming at Q25, MiXCR alignment, in-frame beta chains only. Each entry merges the rows of one CDR3 protein and shows their most common DNA and genes. The V and J calls reflect TCRdb's pipeline rather than the authors' work. The sample includes 740,000 or so distinct CDR3 sequences, with 35% to 50% observed a single time. The top ten hold 44% of the sample.

Its CDR3 holds 15 amino acids, cysteine through phenylalanine. Only CDR3 DNA remains: 45 bases, in frame from the first base. Trimming accounts for 5 bases at V and 6 bases at J, while the number of junction bases matched to no gene is 12. The germline V gene encodes CDR1 SNHLY and CDR2 FYNNEI. The ophthalmopathy patients had moderately to severely active disease, with a Clinical Activity Score of 3 or higher, a NOSPECS grade of 4 or higher, and a disease duration of less than 3 months. Patients with other autoimmune diseases, uncontrolled infections, pregnancy or lactation were excluded from the study. Clinical symptoms, serum thyroxine, TRAb, thyroid ultrasound and orbital computed tomography were used for diagnosis. PBMCs were isolated from about 9.1 ml of fresh peripheral blood by Ficoll-Paque density gradient centrifugation. Trizol reagent was used to extract the total RNA, and its quality was then checked on an Agilent 2100 Bioanalyzer.

As to this clonotype: What antigen it recognizes has not been identified. Base qualities are not at hand, and no much larger clone is one base apart.

This receptor was identified in an adult man with Graves' ophthalmopathy. Sequences were obtained from peripheral blood. This chain is built from TRBV2 and TRBJ1-2; the central 7 bases match TRBD1. The CDR3 has the sequence CASSQLTGTKDGYTF. DNA sequence: TGTGCCAGCAGTCAATTGACAGGGACGAAGGATGGCTACACCTTC.